This T cell receptor beta chain was found in a study of blood T cell repertoires in COVID-19. Background on the study: Sites in the United States, Italy and Spain provided acute and convalescent COVID-19 samples. The cDNA or gDNA used as material had been derived from T cells, B-cell-depleted T cells, or PBMCs.

The CDR3 spans 15 residues. Trimming pared 5 bases from V and 4 bases from J, leaving 17 bases between. CDR1 and CDR2 (germline): MDHEN, SYDVKM. Per the study methods: By means of reference gene primer amplification, nucleated cell counts were estimated. TCRdb's copy holds only in-frame clones and misses some; the assay was immunoSEQ multiplex PCR. That table furnishes V, J and clone size, whereas the DNA furnished D and trimming. The data show about 180,000 clones, around three quarters seen once. The sample taken for sequencing was peripheral blood. The chain joins TRBV28 to TRBJ1-2; D not resolved. The sequence was obtained from a man between 65 and 80 years old with active or convalescent COVID-19. The DNA for the CDR3 is TGTGCCAGCAGTCCAACCTCAGTGAACCCCTATGGCTACACCTTC. It codes for CASSPTSVNPYGYTF.